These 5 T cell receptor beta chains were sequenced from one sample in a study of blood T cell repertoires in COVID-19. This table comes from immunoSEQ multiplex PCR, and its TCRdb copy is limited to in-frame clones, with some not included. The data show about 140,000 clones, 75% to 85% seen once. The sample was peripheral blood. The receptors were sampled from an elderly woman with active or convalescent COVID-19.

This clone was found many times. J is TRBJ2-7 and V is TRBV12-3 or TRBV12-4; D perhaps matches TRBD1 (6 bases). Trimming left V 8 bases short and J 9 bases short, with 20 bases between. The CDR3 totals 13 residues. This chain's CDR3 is CASAYRDTFGQYF. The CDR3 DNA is TGTGCCAGCGCATACCGGGACACCTTTGGGCAGTACTTC.

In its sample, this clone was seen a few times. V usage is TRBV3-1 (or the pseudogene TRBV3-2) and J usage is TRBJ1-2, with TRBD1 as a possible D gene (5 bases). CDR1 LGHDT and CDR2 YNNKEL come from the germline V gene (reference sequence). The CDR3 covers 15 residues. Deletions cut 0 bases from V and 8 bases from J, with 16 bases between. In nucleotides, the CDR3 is TGTGCCAGCAGCCAAGAGATCTCAGGGCTGGGAGGCTACACCTTC. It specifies CASSQEISGLGGYTF.

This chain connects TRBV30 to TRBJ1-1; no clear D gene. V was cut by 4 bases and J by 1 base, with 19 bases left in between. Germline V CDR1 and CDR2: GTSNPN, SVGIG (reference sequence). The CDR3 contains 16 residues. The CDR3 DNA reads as TGTGCCTGGAACCCCGCTGGCCCAGGTGGGAACACTGAAGCTTTCTTT. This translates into CAWNPAGPGGNTEAFF.

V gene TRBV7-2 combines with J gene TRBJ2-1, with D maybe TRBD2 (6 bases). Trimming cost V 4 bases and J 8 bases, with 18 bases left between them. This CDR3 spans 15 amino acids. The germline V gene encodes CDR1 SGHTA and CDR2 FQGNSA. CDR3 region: CASSSPQAGRHEQFF. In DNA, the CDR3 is TGTGCCAGCAGCTCTCCCCAGGCAGGGAGGCATGAGCAGTTCTTC.

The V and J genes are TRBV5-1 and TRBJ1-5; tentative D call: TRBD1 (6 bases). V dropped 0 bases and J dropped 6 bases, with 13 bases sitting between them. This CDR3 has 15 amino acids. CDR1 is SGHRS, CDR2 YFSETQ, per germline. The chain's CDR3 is CASSLGTAGGQPQHF. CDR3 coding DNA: TGCGCCAGCAGCTTGGGGACAGCCGGTGGTCAGCCCCAGCATTTT.